The 4 T cell receptor beta chains below come from one sample, sequenced in a study of T cell changes during pregnancy in multiple sclerosis. Profiled with immunoSEQ multiplex PCR; TCRdb holds only in-frame clones, not every one. The table includes tens of thousands of clones, roughly 93% detected once. The specimen comprised peripheral blood, sampled in the second trimester of pregnancy. The source is a female donor with multiple sclerosis, enrolled in a pregnancy study.

The sample holds a few counts of this clone. The V call is TRBV10-3, the J call TRBJ1-3, with D uncertain. Germline CDR1 reads ENHRY; CDR2 reads SYGVKD. The germline V and J ends were trimmed by 6 bases and 1 base, with 7 bases remaining between them. This CDR3 contains 13 residues. CDR3 in DNA: TGTGCCATCAGCTCCGCGTCTGGAAACACCATATATTTT. Its protein product is CAISSASGNTIYF.

V usage is TRBV7-8 and J usage is TRBJ1-1; possibly TRBD1 for D (5 bases). Trimming removed 5 bases at V and 11 bases at J, with 21 bases between. The CDR3 is made up of 14 amino acids. Germline V CDR1 and CDR2: SGHVS, FQNEAQ. The CDR3 DNA reads TGTGCCAGCAGCCCTGGGGGGTCTATGGTGGAGGCTTTCTTT. Translating gives CASSPGGSMVEAFF.

This chain links TRBV2 with TRBJ1-3; D call uncertain. The CDR3 is 14 amino acids. Trimming shortened V by 4 bases and J by 0 bases, and 7 bases separated the two germline ends. Germline loops: CDR1 SNHLY, CDR2 FYNNEI. CDR3 residues: CASSVPISGNTIYF. For the CDR3, the DNA is TGTGCCAGCAGTGTCCCTATCTCTGGAAACACCATATATTTT.

A few counts support this clone. The rearrangement links TRBV5-1 to TRBJ1-2; 7 nucleotides match TRBD1. V shed 0 bases, J shed 4 bases, and the junction held 12 bases outside the gene matches. The CDR3 has 17 amino acids. Germline V gives CDR1 SGHRS, CDR2 YFSETQ. The CDR3 reads CASSLEHRGRTPYGYTF. The DNA of the CDR3 is TGCGCCAGCAGCTTGGAACACAGGGGCAGGACTCCCTATGGCTACACCTTC. The whole variable domain, remainder taken from reference TRBV5-1 and TRBJ1-2, is KAGVTQTPRYLIKTRGQQVTLSCSPISGHRSVSWYQQTPGQGLQFLFEYFSETQRNKGNFPGRFSGRQFSNSRSEMNVSTLELGDSALYLCASSLEHRGRTPYGYTFGSGTRLTVV.